This TCR beta chain is from a study of T cells in Graves' hyperthyroidism and ophthalmopathy. This CDR3 is 14 amino acids long. V shed 6 bases and J 2 bases; nucleotides not matched to a gene: 5. Germline lookup yields CDR1 SQVTM and CDR2 ANQGSEA. Amplification of TCR beta CDR3 regions was performed using RNA transcripts as template. The HTBI primer set was used in a first-round RT-PCR of the TCR CDR3. Via MiXCR, TCRdb re-called the multiplex PCR reads, giving one row per CDR3 protein. The top ten clones hold roughly 4.5% of a sample with fewer than 750,000 distinct CDR3 sequences, roughly 14% of them seen once.

The chain recombines TRBV29-1 with TRBJ2-3; 10 bases align to TRBD2. Sequenced: blood. The sequence was collected from a woman in her forties with Graves' ophthalmopathy. The CDR3 sequence is CSVKLAGITDTQYF. The CDR3 bases are TGCAGCGTAAAACTAGCGGGAATCACAGATACGCAGTATTTT.